The rows below give T cell receptor beta chains drawn from one sample of a study of blood T cell repertoires in COVID-19. Libraries were prepared by immunoSEQ multiplex PCR; TCRdb keeps only in-frame clonotypes and omits some of them. The data show about 310,000 clones, 90% seen once. Sequenced material: PBMCs or T cells enriched from blood (not recorded which). These receptors all come from a woman younger than 35 with acute COVID-19. The CDR3 runs from the conserved cysteine through the conserved F or W. The D gene is left open where the match is weak. The size entry is marked missing in some rows and otherwise reads once, few, many or a size class.

clone size	V gene	D gene	J gene	CDR3 DNA	CDR3 protein
NA	TRBV28	NA	TRBJ1-6	TGTGCCACCCAGGGGCTAGGGGATTCACCCCTCCACTTT	CATQGLGDSPLHF
few	TRBV29-1	TRBD1	TRBJ1-1	TGCAGCGTTTTCGGACAGGGCGCCATGAACACTGAAGCTTTCTTT	CSVFGQGAMNTEAFF
NA	TRBV5-6	TRBD2	TRBJ2-7	TGTGCCAGCAGCTACGGGACTAGCGGGTCCTACGAGCAGTACTTC	CASSYGTSGSYEQYF
NA	TRBV28	NA	TRBJ2-5	TGTGCCAGCAGTTTACCGGGGATAAGTTTCGAAGAGACCCAGTACTTC	CASSLPGISFEETQYF
NA	TRBV15	NA	TRBJ1-4	TGTGCCACCAGCCGGGGGAACGAAAAACTGTTTTTT	CATSRGNEKLFF
NA	TRBV28	NA	TRBJ1-6	TGTGCCAGCAGGCAGGTGTCCCCCGATAATTCACCCCTCCACTTT	CASRQVSPDNSPLHF
NA	TRBV6-4	TRBD1	TRBJ2-7	TGTGCCAGCAGTGACCCAGGGGGAAACTACGAGCAGTACTTC	CASSDPGGNYEQYF
once	TRBV9	NA	TRBJ1-4	TGTGCCAGCAGCATCCCAGAGGGGGGGCTCGGTGAAAAACTGTTTTTT	CASSIPEGGLGEKLFF
NA	TRBV9	TRBD1	TRBJ2-7	TGTGCCAGCAGCGTAGCCCCGGACAGGGGATCCTACGAGCAGTACTTC	CASSVAPDRGSYEQYF
NA	TRBV3-1/TRBV3-2	NA	TRBJ1-1	TGTGCCAGCAGCCAAGCCGGGACAGAAGCTTTCTTT	CASSQAGTEAFF
NA	TRBV28	NA	TRBJ1-3	TGTGCCAGCGCGTCACAGGGTGGAAACACCATATATTTT	CASASQGGNTIYF
few	TRBV5-1	NA	TRBJ1-1	TGCGCCAGCAGCCCTTATATGAACACTGAAGCTTTCTTT	CASSPYMNTEAFF
NA	TRBV19	NA	TRBJ1-5	TGTGCCAGTTGTACGATCGGGAATCAGCCCCAGCATTTT	CASCTIGNQPQHF
NA	TRBV3-1/TRBV3-2	TRBD1	TRBJ1-2	TGTGCCAGCAGCCGACAGGGTAGCGGGGCATATGGCTACACCTTC	CASSRQGSGAYGYTF
NA	TRBV7-7	NA	TRBJ1-5	TGTGCTAGCAGCTCCACTATAGGCCAGCCCCAGCATTTT	CASSSTIGQPQHF
NA	TRBV11-2	NA	TRBJ1-2	TGTGCCAGCAGCACCCCCCTCAGAACTAACTATGGCTACACCTTC	CASSTPLRTNYGYTF
NA	TRBV18	TRBD1	TRBJ2-7	TGTGCCAGCTCATTCCGGACAGGGATCCACGAGCAGTACTTC	CASSFRTGIHEQYF
once	TRBV5-1	NA	TRBJ2-3	TGCGCCAGCAGCTTGATCGGACAGCAATTCACAGATACGCAGTATTTT	CASSLIGQQFTDTQYF
NA	TRBV12-3/TRBV12-4	NA	TRBJ1-1	TGTGCCAGCCGCCTCGGGGGCACTGAAGCTTTCTTT	CASRLGGTEAFF
NA	TRBV27	TRBD2	TRBJ2-7	TGTGCCAGCACCCTACTAGCGGGAGGCTACGAGCAGTACTTC	CASTLLAGGYEQYF
NA	TRBV12-3/TRBV12-4	TRBD1	TRBJ1-5	TGTGCCAGCAGTCCCGGACAGGGACAGCCCCAGCATTTT	CASSPGQGQPQHF
NA	TRBV28	TRBD2	TRBJ2-1	TGTGCCAGCAGCCAGGGGACTAGTATTCACAATGAGCAGTTCTTC	CASSQGTSIHNEQFF
NA	TRBV18	TRBD2	TRBJ2-7	TGTGCCAGCTTCCGGTCGGGGGGGAGCTCCTACGAGCAGTACTTC	CASFRSGGSSYEQYF
once	TRBV28	NA	TRBJ1-1	TGTGCCAGCAGTTTGGGGGGATACAACCTGAACACTGAAGCTTTCTTT	CASSLGGYNLNTEAFF
NA	TRBV19	TRBD2	TRBJ2-1	TGTGCCAGTAGTGGGAGGTCTAGCGGGAGTCCTGGAAACAATGAGCAGTTCTTC	CASSGRSSGSPGNNEQFF
NA	TRBV10-2	NA	TRBJ1-2	TGCGCCAGCAGGGCTTGGGGGGGTGGCTACACCTTC	CASRAWGGGYTF
NA	TRBV6-5	NA	TRBJ1-1	TGTGCCAGCAGTTACTCGGGGCACCCGAACACTGAAGCTTTCTTT	CASSYSGHPNTEAFF
NA	TRBV27	TRBD1	TRBJ2-7	TGTGCCAGCAGTCCCCCCGACAGGGGGCCCTACGAGCAGTACTTC	CASSPPDRGPYEQYF
NA	TRBV28	TRBD1	TRBJ2-6	TGTGCCAGCAGGGGGGTCAGGGGGCTTGGGGCCAACGTCCTGACTTTC	CASRGVRGLGANVLTF
NA	TRBV7-9	NA	TRBJ1-2	TGTGCCGGGGCGGGGGGCGACTATGGCTACACCTTC	CAGAGGDYGYTF
NA	TRBV5-1	NA	TRBJ2-7	TGCGCCAGCAGCTTGTGGAGTCAGTCCTACGAGCAGTACTTC	CASSLWSQSYEQYF
NA	TRBV19	TRBD1	TRBJ1-2	TGTGCCAGTAGCCCTACCGGGACAGGGTTAATCTATGATGGCTACACCTTC	CASSPTGTGLIYDGYTF
NA	TRBV28	TRBD1	TRBJ1-2	TGTGCCAGCAGGGAGACAGGGATGGGAGGCTACACCTTC	CASRETGMGGYTF
NA	TRBV30	NA	TRBJ2-7	TGTGCCTGGAATTCTGGTGTAACATTCGAGCAGTACTTC	CAWNSGVTFEQYF
NA	TRBV10-1	TRBD2	TRBJ2-5	TGCGCCAGCAGTGATCCCGGACTAGGGCAAGAGACCCAGTACTTC	CASSDPGLGQETQYF
few	TRBV15	NA	TRBJ1-4	TGTGCCACCTCGGAAGGACGGAGGAATGAAAAACTGTTTTTT	CATSEGRRNEKLFF
NA	TRBV3-1/TRBV3-2	NA	TRBJ1-1	TGTGCCAGCAGCCACAGGGATCAGGGCACTGAAGCTTTCTTT	CASSHRDQGTEAFF
NA	TRBV3-1/TRBV3-2	NA	TRBJ1-6	TGTGCCAGCAGCCCGCGGCCAAGCTCCTATAATTCACCCCTCCACTTT	CASSPRPSSYNSPLHF
NA	TRBV5-4	NA	TRBJ2-7	TGTGCCAGCAGCTTGGAAGCGGAATCCTACGAGCAGTACTTC	CASSLEAESYEQYF
NA	TRBV21-1	NA	TRBJ2-1	TGTGCCAGCGCAGAAAACAGGGGGCGAGGGTTTATGGATGAGCAGTTCTTC	CASAENRGRGFMDEQFF
NA	TRBV10-3	TRBD1	TRBJ1-5	TGTGCCATCAGACCCGGGACAGGGGAGGATCAGCCCCAGCATTTT	CAIRPGTGEDQPQHF
once	TRBV3-1/TRBV3-2	NA	TRBJ2-6	TGTGCCAGCAACGCCCCCAGGGGTGGGGCCAACGTCCTGACTTTC	CASNAPRGGANVLTF
NA	TRBV29-1	TRBD2	TRBJ2-1	TGCAGCGTTGAGTGGCTAGCGGGGGTTTATCTAGGCAATGAGCAGTTCTTC	CSVEWLAGVYLGNEQFF
once	TRBV28	TRBD1	TRBJ1-6	TGTGCCAGCAGATTCTCGGACAGGGCCCTCCACTTT	CASRFSDRALHF
NA	TRBV15	TRBD2	TRBJ2-2	TGTGCCACCAGCAGAGATAAAAGCGGGAATGTAGGCGGGGAGCTGTTTTTT	CATSRDKSGNVGGELFF
NA	TRBV9	NA	TRBJ1-3	TGTGCCAGCAGCGTAGCGGGGGGTAGTCCATCTGGAGGCTCTGGAAACACCATATATTTT	CASSVAGGSPSGGSGNTIYF
NA	TRBV5-1	NA	TRBJ2-5	TGCGCCAGCAGCTTCTACAGGGTAGGGGAAGAGACCCAGTACTTC	CASSFYRVGEETQYF
NA	TRBV3-1/TRBV3-2	TRBD2	TRBJ2-7	TGTGCCAGCAGCCAAGGGTGGGAGGGCAACTACGAGCAGTACTTC	CASSQGWEGNYEQYF
NA	TRBV28	NA	TRBJ2-5	TGTGCCAGCAGTTTCATCAGGGGACGGTGGGAGACCCAGTACTTC	CASSFIRGRWETQYF
NA	TRBV7-2	TRBD1	TRBJ1-1	TGTGCCAGCAGCCCCTGGACAGGGGGGAACACTGAAGCTTTCTTT	CASSPWTGGNTEAFF
NA	TRBV7-8	NA	TRBJ1-5	TGTGCCAGCAGCTCACGGGTCTTCAATCAGCCCCAGCATTTT	CASSSRVFNQPQHF
NA	TRBV19	TRBD2	TRBJ2-3	TGTGCCAGTAGGCCGGGACTAGCGGGAGTTAGCACAGATACGCAGTATTTT	CASRPGLAGVSTDTQYF
NA	TRBV12-3/TRBV12-4	NA	TRBJ1-2	TGTGCCAGCACCTCTTTTAGGGGGGGCTACACCTTC	CASTSFRGGYTF
NA	TRBV5-5	TRBD1	TRBJ1-4	TGTGCCAGCAGCCACCGACAGGGGTGGTCTAATGAAAAACTGTTTTTT	CASSHRQGWSNEKLFF
NA	TRBV2	NA	TRBJ1-4	TGTGCCAGCAGGACTGACAGGCTTGGGGAAAAACTGTTTTTT	CASRTDRLGEKLFF
once	TRBV24-1	NA	TRBJ2-2	TGTGCCACCAGTGATTTTCACAGAAACACCGGGGAGCTGTTTTTT	CATSDFHRNTGELFF
NA	TRBV11-3	NA	TRBJ2-2	TGTGCCAGCAGCCTCCGGGACAGGGTAGCGGGAGGCACCGGGGAGCTGTTTTTT	CASSLRDRVAGGTGELFF
NA	TRBV2	TRBD1	TRBJ1-2	TGTGCCAGCAGTGTCGGACAGGGGCATTTGGAGGTGGGTGGCTACACCTTC	CASSVGQGHLEVGGYTF
NA	TRBV30	TRBD1	TRBJ1-5	TGTGCCTGGAGTGCCAGGGGGCTGGGACTGGGTAGCAATCAGCCCCAGCATTTT	CAWSARGLGLGSNQPQHF
NA	TRBV28	NA	TRBJ1-6	TGTGCCAGCAGTTCCCTACGGGTCCGAGGGCCACCCCTCCACTTT	CASSSLRVRGPPLHF